The 26 T cell receptor beta chains in this list originate from one sample, sequenced in a study of control samples from healthy donors and cancer patients. Using immunoSEQ multiplex PCR, the repertoire was profiled, and TCRdb retains in-frame clones only, with some absent. Of approximately 180,000 clones in the sample, about nine tenths were seen once. Sequenced sample: blood. The receptors come from a woman in her 40s in good health.

In regard to this clone: Relative to the germline gene, one junction end is altered; a read error may explain this. The chain joins TRBV6-1 to TRBJ2-5, with D maybe TRBD1 (6 bases). Germline V gene lookup returns CDR1 MNHNS and CDR2 SASEGT. This CDR3 is 15 amino acids long. The CDR3: CASREATGSKETQYF. The CDR3 DNA sequence: TGTGCCAGCAGGGAAGCGACAGGATCGAAAGAGACCCAGTACTTC.

The chain couples TRBV3-1 (or the pseudogene TRBV3-2) to TRBJ2-5, with D perhaps being TRBD1 or TRBD2 (5 bases each). Germline V gene lookup returns CDR1 LGHDT and CDR2 YNNKEL (reference sequence). V was pared by 1 base and J by 4 bases, with 10 bases between. The CDR3 loop spans 14 amino acids. The CDR3 loop reads CASSQGLGGETQYF. Written as DNA, the CDR3 is TGTGCCAGCAGCCAAGGTCTTGGGGGAGAGACCCAGTACTTC.

The chain is built from TRBV4-1 and TRBJ2-3, with D perhaps matching TRBD2 (6 bases). Per germline, CDR1 MGHRA and CDR2 YSYEKL. The CDR3 loop spans 15 amino acids. The ends were cut back, 4 bases at V and 3 bases at J, with 14 bases in the middle. The CDR3 region has the DNA TGCGCCAGCAGCCCGGGGGAAGTTAGGACAGATACGCAGTATTTT. It yields the protein CASSPGEVRTDTQYF.

This chain links TRBV27 with TRBJ1-2; D is unresolved. Germline loops: CDR1 MNHEY, CDR2 SMNVEV (reference sequence). The CDR3 is 13 amino acids. The germline V and J ends were trimmed by 0 bases and 4 bases, with 6 bases remaining between them. The CDR3 region has the DNA TGTGCCAGCAGTTTATCCTCCTCCTATGGCTACACCTTC. It codes for CASSLSSSYGYTF.

Details on this clone: Other nucleotide sequences in the sample specify the same CDR3. The chain recombines TRBV5-1 with TRBJ1-5; D not resolved. Trimming stripped 0 bases from V and 5 bases from J, with 6 bases between. The CDR3 has 13 amino acids. Germline V gene sequence: CDR1 SGHRS, CDR2 YFSETQ. The CDR3 DNA sequence: TGCGCCAGCAGCTTGGCCGGGGATCAGCCCCAGCATTTT. This encodes CASSLAGDQPQHF.

V and J are TRBV6-5 and TRBJ1-3; D unresolved. In germline, CDR1 is MNHEY, CDR2 SVGAGI. This CDR3 has 14 amino acids. The V and J ends lost 2 bases and 4 bases respectively, with 9 bases between them. The CDR3 sequence is CASSYREGGNTIYF. CDR3 coding DNA: TGTGCCAGCAGTTACAGGGAGGGCGGAAACACCATATATTTT.

This clone was seen a single time. The chain uses TRBV5-1 and TRBJ1-6, with TRBD1 matching over 8 bases. Germline CDR1 is SGHRS and CDR2 is YFSETQ. Trimming removed 6 bases from V and 10 bases from J; junction bases left unmatched: 9. The CDR3 runs 14 residues. CDR3 residues: CASKPGQEGSPLHF. CDR3 DNA: TGCGCCAGCAAGCCGGGACAGGAGGGGTCACCCCTCCACTTT.

This chain uses TRBV27 with TRBJ2-5; D ambiguous. Trimming stripped 3 bases from V and 2 bases from J, with 13 bases between. This CDR3 spans 15 amino acids. The germline gives CDR1 MNHEY, CDR2 SMNVEV (reference sequence). This CDR3 reads CASSFSDGIQETQYF. The CDR3 nucleotides are TGTGCCAGCAGTTTCTCCGACGGAATACAAGAGACCCAGTACTTC.

J is TRBJ2-5 and V is TRBV19; 8 bases align to TRBD1. Germline CDR1 LNHDA, CDR2 SQIVND (reference sequence). J lost 6 bases, V lost 7 bases, and 10 bases had no gene match. The length of the CDR3 is 14 residues. CDR3 residues: CASTPGGYMKTQYF. The CDR3 DNA reads as TGTGCCAGTACTCCAGGGGGCTATATGAAGACCCAGTACTTC.

The gene calls are TRBV14 and TRBJ1-2, with D possibly matching TRBD1 (5 bases). V was clipped by 1 base and J by 9 bases, with 12 bases between them. This CDR3 has 13 residues. In germline, CDR1 is SGHDN, CDR2 FVKESK. Here the CDR3 reads CASSQGGRERYTF. The CDR3 coding sequence is TGTGCCAGCAGCCAAGGGGGACGCGAGCGCTACACCTTC.

The chain links TRBV5-1 to TRBJ2-7; 9 nucleotides match TRBD1. The germline V gene has CDR1 SGHRS and CDR2 YFSETQ. This CDR3 is 14 amino acids long. Germline trimming cut 0 bases from V and 10 bases from J; bases unmatched to any gene: 8. In nucleotides, the CDR3 is TGCGCCAGCAGCTTGGACGGACAGGGGCAGGAACAGTACTTC. As protein: CASSLDGQGQEQYF.

Regarding this clone: The junction departs from germline at one end; a sequencing error may be responsible. The chain employs TRBV4-1 and TRBJ2-2; the D call may be TRBD1 or TRBD2 (7 bases each). The CDR3 length is 18 residues. Germline V gene sequence: CDR1 MGHRA, CDR2 YSYEKL. The CDR3 bases are TGCGCCCGCAGCTCACGCAGGGGGATGGGGGGGAGAACCGGGGAGCTGTTTTTT. It specifies CARSSRRGMGGRTGELFF.

This rearrangement joins TRBV9 to TRBJ1-1; D perhaps matches TRBD1 (6 bases). V lost 5 bases, J lost 4 bases, and 15 bases lay in between. The CDR3 length is 14 residues. Germline CDR1 SGDLS, CDR2 YYNGEE. DNA for the CDR3: TGTGCCAGCAGTCCAGGGGATGATGGCACTGAAGCTTTCTTT. Its protein is CASSPGDDGTEAFF.

The count of this clone is one. The chain carries TRBV12-3 or TRBV12-4 and TRBJ1-2; TRBD1 agrees at 7 bases. J was trimmed by 5 bases and V by 2 bases; bases with no gene match: 2. The length of the CDR3 is 13 residues. CDR3 in amino acids: CASSLSTGYGYTF. The CDR3 DNA is TGTGCCAGCAGTTTATCGACAGGGTATGGCTACACCTTC.

The genes are TRBV5-6 and TRBJ2-7; the D gene is possibly TRBD2 (6 bases). There are 13 residues in the CDR3. Germline V gives CDR1 SGHDT, CDR2 YYEEEE. V was clipped by 5 bases and J by 7 bases, with 16 bases between them. CDR3: CASRPAAAGEQYF. Written as DNA, the CDR3 is TGTGCCAGCAGACCGGCAGCTGCGGGAGAGCAGTACTTC.

The chain carries TRBV5-6 and TRBJ2-5; a possible D gene is TRBD1 (6 bases). The germline gives CDR1 SGHDT, CDR2 YYEEEE. V lost 4 bases and J 4 bases, leaving 14 bases between the germline ends. CDR3 length: 14 amino acids. CDR3: CASSPTGSLETQYF. Written as DNA, the CDR3 is TGTGCCAGCAGCCCAACAGGGTCGTTAGAGACCCAGTACTTC. The complete variable domain, with remaining parts taken from reference TRBV5-6 and TRBJ2-5, reads DAGVTQSPTHLIKTRGQQVTLRCSPKSGHDTVSWYQQALGQGPQFIFQYYEEEERQRGNFPDRFSGHQFPNYSSELNVNALLLGDSALYLCASSPTGSLETQYFGPGTRLLVL.

V and J are TRBV5-4 and TRBJ2-1; possibly TRBD1 for D (6 bases). This CDR3 is 15 amino acids long. Trimming took 4 bases from V and 0 from J, leaving 11 bases between them. Germline V CDR1 and CDR2: SGHNT, YYREEE (reference sequence). CDR3 nucleotides: TGTGCCAGCAGCCAGGACAGCTACTCCTACAATGAGCAGTTCTTC. Translation: CASSQDSYSYNEQFF.

This chain connects TRBV4-1 to TRBJ2-4, with 7 bases matching TRBD2. This CDR3 comprises 15 residues. Germline lookup yields CDR1 MGHRA and CDR2 YSYEKL. With V trimmed by 1 base and J by 6 bases, 6 bases remained unmatched. As DNA, the CDR3 is TGCGCCAGCAGCCAAGTGGGAGGGGCCGGAAACATTCAGTACTTC. Protein sequence: CASSQVGGAGNIQYF.

The J gene is TRBJ2-5, the V gene TRBV15; D may be TRBD2 (6 bases). Trimming shortened V by 2 bases and J by 1 base, and 14 bases separated the two germline ends. Germline V gene lookup returns CDR1 LNHNV and CDR2 YYDKDF (reference sequence). The CDR3 has 16 amino acids. The CDR3 protein is CATSRTWGDTQETQYF. The CDR3 nucleotides are TGTGCCACCAGCAGAACCTGGGGGGATACCCAAGAGACCCAGTACTTC.

J is TRBJ1-1 and V is TRBV5-1; TRBD1 is a possible D gene (5 bases). Germline-derived CDR1 and CDR2 are SGHRS and YFSETQ. The ends were cut back, 0 bases at V and 6 bases at J, with 12 bases in the middle. The CDR3 totals 14 residues. The CDR3 protein is CASSLGAGTPEAFF. The CDR3 DNA reads TGCGCCAGCAGCTTGGGGGCTGGGACGCCTGAAGCTTTCTTT.

The chain carries TRBV6-5 and TRBJ1-1; D is possibly TRBD1 (5 bases). The CDR3 has 10 residues. Germline CDR1 MNHEY, CDR2 SVGAGI. Trimming cost V 8 bases and J 4 bases, with 5 bases left between them. The DNA of the CDR3 is TGTGCCAGCGGGGGCACTGAAGCTTTCTTT. Protein product: CASGGTEAFF.

This clone was counted between two and nine times. The chain combines TRBV7-9 with TRBJ2-7; 8 bases fit TRBD2. CDR1 is SEHNR, CDR2 FQNEAQ, per germline (reference sequence). With V trimmed by 5 bases and J by 4 bases, 7 bases remained unmatched. CDR3 size: 14 residues. The CDR3 sequence is CASSVAGGVYEQYF. In DNA form, the CDR3 reads TGTGCCAGCAGCGTCGCGGGGGGTGTATACGAGCAGTACTTC.

This chain links TRBV9 with TRBJ2-4, with 7 bases matching TRBD2. J lost 5 bases, V lost 0 bases, and 5 bases had no gene match. CDR1 and CDR2 from the germline V gene are SGDLS and YYNGEE. The CDR3 consists of 15 residues. CDR3 sequence: CASSVGISGENIQYF. The CDR3 DNA reads as TGTGCCAGCAGCGTAGGTATCAGCGGGGAAAACATTCAGTACTTC.

This clone was recorded once. The chain carries TRBV5-4 and TRBJ2-7; 9 bases fit TRBD2. Per the germline V gene, CDR1 is SGHNT and CDR2 is YYREEE (reference sequence). CDR3 length equals 13 residues. The ends lost 5 bases at V and 3 bases at J; junction bases unmatched: 3. The CDR3 spells CASRNSGGYEQYF. The CDR3 nucleotides read TGTGCCAGCAGGAATAGCGGGGGCTACGAGCAGTACTTC.

This sequence joins TRBV6-6 and TRBJ1-1; D is undetermined. V lost 2 bases to trimming and J lost 2 bases, with 12 bases between them. Germline CDR1 and CDR2: MNHNY and SVGAGI (reference sequence). This CDR3 contains 15 residues. CDR3 residues: CASSYTALPNTEAFF. The CDR3 nucleotides are TGTGCCAGCAGTTACACGGCCCTGCCCAACACTGAAGCTTTCTTT.

The J gene is TRBJ2-7, the V gene TRBV11-2; D ambiguous. Germline lookup yields CDR1 SGHAT and CDR2 FQNNGV. The length of the CDR3 is 17 residues. Trimming pared 1 base from V and 3 bases from J, leaving 19 bases between. The CDR3 sequence: CASSLGQKRSLFYEQYF. CDR3 DNA: TGTGCCAGCAGCTTAGGTCAGAAGCGCTCTCTTTTCTACGAGCAGTACTTC.